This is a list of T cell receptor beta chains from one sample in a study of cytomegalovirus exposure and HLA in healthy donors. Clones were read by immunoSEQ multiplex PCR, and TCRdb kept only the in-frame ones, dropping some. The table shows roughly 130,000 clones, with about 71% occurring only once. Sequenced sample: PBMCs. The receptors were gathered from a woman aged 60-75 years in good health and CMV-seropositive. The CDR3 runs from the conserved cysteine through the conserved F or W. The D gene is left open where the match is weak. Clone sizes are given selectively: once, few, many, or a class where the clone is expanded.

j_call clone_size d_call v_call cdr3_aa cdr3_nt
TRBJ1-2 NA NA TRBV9 CASSVGEQGHGYTF TGTGCCAGCAGCGTAGGAGAACAGGGCCATGGCTACACCTTC
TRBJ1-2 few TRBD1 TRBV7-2 CASSPGQLGYTF TGTGCCAGCAGCCCGGGACAGTTGGGCTACACCTTC
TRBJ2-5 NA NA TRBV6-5 CASSRDLAQTQYF TGTGCCAGCAGCCGGGACTTGGCCCAGACCCAGTACTTC
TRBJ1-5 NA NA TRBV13 CASSSSGDQPQHF TGTGCCAGCAGCTCGTCAGGGGATCAGCCCCAGCATTTT
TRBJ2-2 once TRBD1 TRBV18 CASSPSGQGSGELFF TGTGCCAGCTCACCTTCGGGACAGGGGTCCGGGGAGCTGTTTTTT
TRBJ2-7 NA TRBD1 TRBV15 CATSTQLGQETEQYF TGTGCCACCAGCACTCAGTTGGGACAGGAGACCGAGCAGTACTTC
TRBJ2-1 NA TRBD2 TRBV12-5 CASGLGATSASYNEQFF TGTGCTAGTGGTTTGGGAGCTACTAGCGCATCCTACAATGAGCAGTTCTTC
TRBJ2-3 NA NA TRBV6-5 CASSLRGDTQYF TGTGCCAGCAGTCTTCGAGGAGATACGCAGTATTTT
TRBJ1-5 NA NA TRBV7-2 CASSFRPWGQPQHF TGTGCCAGCAGCTTCCGGCCATGGGGCCAGCCCCAGCATTTT
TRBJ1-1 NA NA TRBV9 CAGSVDPMNTEAFF TGTGCCGGCAGCGTAGACCCTATGAACACTGAAGCTTTCTTT
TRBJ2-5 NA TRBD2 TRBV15 CATSRAGGRETQYF TGTGCCACCAGCAGAGCGGGGGGGAGAGAGACCCAGTACTTC
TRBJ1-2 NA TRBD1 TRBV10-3 CAISNRDRGDGYTF TGTGCCATCAGCAACCGGGACAGGGGCGATGGCTACACCTTC
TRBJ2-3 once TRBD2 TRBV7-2 CASTQGLATDTQYF TGTGCCAGCACCCAGGGACTAGCCACAGATACGCAGTATTTT
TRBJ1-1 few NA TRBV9 CASSVLAMDTEAFF TGTGCCAGCAGCGTTTTAGCTATGGATACTGAAGCTTTCTTT
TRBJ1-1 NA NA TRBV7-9 CASSHYSRNTEAFF TGTGCCAGCAGCCATTACTCGCGGAACACTGAAGCTTTCTTT
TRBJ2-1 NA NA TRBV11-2 CASSLEGGSSYNEQFF TGTGCCAGCAGCTTAGAAGGTGGGAGCTCCTACAATGAGCAGTTCTTC
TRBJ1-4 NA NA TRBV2 CASSEGGLRDEKLFF TGTGCCAGCAGTGAGGGGGGGCTCAGAGATGAAAAACTGTTTTTT